The 15 T cell receptor beta chains below come from one sample, sequenced in a study of regulatory T cells in long-lasting Graves disease. The time point was: newly diagnosed GD, antithyroid drugs for less than 3 months. From PBMCs, RNA was extracted and then used to make the TCR library. Arm-PCR of CDR3 regions and iRepertoire HTBI primers were the basis on which TCR beta libraries were built. TCRdb re-analysed the multiplex PCR reads in MiXCR, keeping a single row per CDR3 protein. The table lists about 320,000 distinct CDR3 sequences, under 20% of them singletons. The material was peripheral blood mononuclear cells (PBMCs), obtained at new diagnosis, from a patient treated with antithyroid drugs. Receptors were obtained from a female donor with Graves disease.

A remark on this clonotype: This likely reflects a read error, since a far larger clone is one base away. The chain carries TRBV10-3 and TRBJ2-1; 15 positions agree with TRBD2. The CDR3 has 19 amino acids. Germline V gives CDR1 ENHRY, CDR2 SYGVKD. The ends lost 10 bases at V and 7 bases at J; junction bases unmatched: 20. The CDR3 DNA reads TGTGCCAGCAGGAACGTCGGGACTAGCGGGGGGAGTACGGGAAATGAGCAGTTCTTC. Encoded protein: CASRNVGTSGGSTGNEQFF.

This clonotype came up many times. The chain joins TRBV28 to TRBJ1-5; D is unresolved. The CDR3 has 13 residues. Trimming removed 4 bases from V and 3 bases from J, with 7 bases in between. CDR1 and CDR2 from the germline V gene are MDHEN and SYDVKM. CDR3 coding DNA: TGTGCCAGCAGTTCGGGGTTCAATCAGCCCCAGCATTTT. This translates into CASSSGFNQPQHF.

This clonotype was counted at least ten times. The rearrangement links TRBV6-2 or TRBV6-3 to TRBJ1-1; D remains ambiguous. Trimming left V 2 bases short and J 2 bases short, with 9 bases between. CDR3 size: 14 residues. Germline CDR1 and CDR2: MNHEY and SVGEGT. DNA for the CDR3: TGTGCCAGCAGTTACGCCGGAGATAACACTGAAGCTTTCTTT. Its protein product is CASSYAGDNTEAFF.

A note on this clonotype: The CDR3 does not close with the conserved phenylalanine or tryptophan, likely indicating a read error. It is unclear where the CDR3 begins or ends on the DNA, so no DNA is shown, and the CDR3 is as TCRdb lists it. The chain links TRBV27 to TRBJ2-2; the table's D call of TRBD1 was not tested on the DNA. The V gene's germline CDR1 is MNHEY and CDR2 SMNVEV (reference sequence). The CDR3 region is 16 residues in length, termini included. This chain's CDR3 is CASSHTPGQHTGERFV.

This clonotype was seen ten or more times. The chain's CDR3 is CASSLTDEQFF. The CDR3 DNA reads as TGTGCCAGCAGTTTAACGGATGAGCAGTTCTTC. The genes are TRBV12-3 or TRBV12-4 and TRBJ2-1; D unclear. This CDR3 spans 11 amino acids. V lost 2 bases and J 8 bases, leaving 4 bases between the germline ends.

This clonotype was found many times. The chain joins TRBV20-1 to TRBJ1-4; no clear D. Looked up from germline, CDR1 is DFQATT and CDR2 is SNEGSKA (reference sequence). Trimming cost V 3 bases and J 10 bases, with 12 bases left between them. This CDR3 has 12 amino acids. CDR3 protein: CSASGPGGKLFF. The CDR3 DNA reads TGCAGTGCTAGCGGGCCGGGAGGAAAACTGTTTTTT.

In regard to this clonotype: A clone one base away is much larger, so this may be a read error. The rearrangement joins TRBV29-1 to TRBJ2-3; 12 positions match TRBD2. With the DNA end fitting TRBJ2-1 better, the J assignment may be wrong. Germline V gene lookup returns CDR1 SQVTM and CDR2 ANQGSEA. The CDR3 extends over 15 amino acids. CDR3 protein: CSVVPTSGGSYEQFF. The CDR3 coding sequence is TGCAGCGTTGTCCCGACTAGCGGGGGTTCCTACGAGCAGTTCTTC.

This clonotype has ten or more counts. The chain joins TRBV30 to TRBJ2-2; 8 bases map to TRBD2. There are 15 residues in the CDR3. CDR1 is GTSNPN and CDR2 is SVGIG in the germline V gene (reference sequence). J gave up 5 bases and V 0 bases, and 5 bases lay outside the gene matches. CDR3 loop: CAWSVRLASTGELFF. CDR3 in DNA: TGTGCCTGGAGTGTAAGACTAGCGAGTACCGGGGAGCTGTTTTTT.

This clonotype was observed at least ten times. The chain is built from TRBV19 and TRBJ2-6; no definite D call. Germline CDR1 is LNHDA and CDR2 is SQIVND (reference sequence). The CDR3 covers 14 residues. The V gene lost 1 base and the J gene lost 2 bases, with 3 bases spanning the gap. CDR3 amino acids: CASSIGAGANVLTF. DNA for the CDR3: TGTGCCAGTAGTATAGGGGCTGGGGCCAACGTCCTGACTTTC.

This clonotype was seen at least ten times. The chain has TRBV6-2 or TRBV6-3 and TRBJ1-4; D is perhaps TRBD1 (5 bases). The V gene's germline CDR1 is MNHEY and CDR2 SVGEGT. The CDR3 sequence is 13 residues long. Trimming took off 4 bases at V and 5 bases at J, with 8 bases between the two ends. CDR3 DNA sequence: TGTGCCAGCAGTTGGGGGTTAAATGAAAAACTGTTTTTT. Its translation is CASSWGLNEKLFF.

This clonotype was detected many times. The V call is TRBV6-1, the J call TRBJ2-3; 8 bases are a match to TRBD1. J lost 5 bases, V lost 5 bases, and 12 bases had no gene match. The germline V gene has CDR1 MNHNS and CDR2 SASEGT. The CDR3 is 16 amino acids. CDR3 residues: CASSPGQGKRLDTQYF. The CDR3 bases are TGTGCCAGCAGTCCCGGACAGGGAAAGAGACTAGATACGCAGTATTTT.

This clonotype appeared many times. The V call is TRBV11-3, the J call TRBJ2-5, with no clear D. V was shortened by 0 bases and J by 5 bases, with 4 bases between the two germline ends. The CDR3 is made up of 12 amino acids. From germline, CDR1 is SGHNT and CDR2 YENEEA. The CDR3: CASSLDPETQYF. CDR3 DNA sequence: TGTGCCAGCAGCTTAGATCCGGAGACCCAGTACTTC. The full variable domain, rest sourced from reference TRBV11-3 and TRBJ2-5, is EAGVVQSPRYKIIEKKQPVAFWCNPISGHNTLYWYLQNLGQGPELLIRYENEEAVDDSQLPKDRFSAERLKGVDSTLKIQPAELGDSAVYLCASSLDPETQYFGPGTRLLVL.

This clonotype has just a few counts. The chain joins TRBV20-1 to TRBJ1-2; 10 bases line up with TRBD1. V trimming: 1 base; J trimming: 10 bases; junction bases outside the gene matches: 15. Germline loops: CDR1 DFQATT, CDR2 SNEGSKA (reference sequence). The CDR3 runs 16 residues. The CDR3 sequence is CSARVSAPGQGPLYTF. In DNA form, the CDR3 reads TGCAGTGCTAGAGTATCCGCGCCGGGACAGGGGCCCCTCTACACCTTC.

This clonotype was seen many times. The V and J genes are TRBV9 and TRBJ1-2; D possibly corresponds to TRBD1 (5 bases). V lost 0 bases and J lost 0, with 12 bases in between. CDR3 size: 16 residues. Germline values: CDR1 SGDLS, CDR2 YYNGEE. CDR3 in DNA: TGTGCCAGCAGCGTAGCCACAGGACGGTCTAACTATGGCTACACCTTC. Its protein is CASSVATGRSNYGYTF.

This clonotype appeared many times. The rearrangement uses TRBV24-1 and TRBJ2-2; possibly TRBD1 for D (6 bases). The CDR3 spans 17 residues. Trimming pared 7 bases from V and 0 bases from J, leaving 17 bases between. Germline assignment: CDR1 KGHDR and CDR2 SFDVKD. CDR3 sequence: CATSSPWQGTNTGELFF. CDR3 bases: TGTGCCACCAGCTCCCCGTGGCAGGGGACGAACACCGGGGAGCTGTTTTTT.